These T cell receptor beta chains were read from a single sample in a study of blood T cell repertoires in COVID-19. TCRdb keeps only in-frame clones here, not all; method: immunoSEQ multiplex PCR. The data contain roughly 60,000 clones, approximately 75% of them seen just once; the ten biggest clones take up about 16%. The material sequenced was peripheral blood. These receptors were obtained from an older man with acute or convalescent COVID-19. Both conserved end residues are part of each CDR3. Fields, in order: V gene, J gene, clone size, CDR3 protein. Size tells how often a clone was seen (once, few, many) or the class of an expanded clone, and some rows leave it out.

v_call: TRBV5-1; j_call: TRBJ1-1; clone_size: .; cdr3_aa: CASSSGQNTEAFF
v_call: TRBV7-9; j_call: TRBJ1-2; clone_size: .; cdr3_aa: CASSLYRQEYTF
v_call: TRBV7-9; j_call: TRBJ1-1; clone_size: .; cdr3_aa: CASSLPGQGTEAFF
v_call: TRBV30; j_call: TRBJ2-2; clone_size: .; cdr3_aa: CAWRGLRGAHGELFF
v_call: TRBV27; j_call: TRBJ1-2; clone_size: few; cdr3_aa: CASSPARTGYGYTF
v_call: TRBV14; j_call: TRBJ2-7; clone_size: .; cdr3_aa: CASSQRRGGRGDEQYF
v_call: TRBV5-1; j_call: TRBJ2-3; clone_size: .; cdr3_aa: CASSWDQGSDTQYF
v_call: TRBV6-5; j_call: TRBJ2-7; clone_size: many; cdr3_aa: CASSSSTAGGNMQYF
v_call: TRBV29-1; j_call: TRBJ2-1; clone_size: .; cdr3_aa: CSVEGAGGPRSYNEQFF
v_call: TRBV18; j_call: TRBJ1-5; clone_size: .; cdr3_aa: CASSRQGALNQPQHF
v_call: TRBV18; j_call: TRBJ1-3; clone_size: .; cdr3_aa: CASSSGQGAGNTIYF
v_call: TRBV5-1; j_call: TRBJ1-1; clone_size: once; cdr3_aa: CASSLRTNTEAFF
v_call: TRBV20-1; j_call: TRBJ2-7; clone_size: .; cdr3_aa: CSAPTGDEQYF
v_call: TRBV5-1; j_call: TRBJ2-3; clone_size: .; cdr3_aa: CASSLVRGPSTDTQYF
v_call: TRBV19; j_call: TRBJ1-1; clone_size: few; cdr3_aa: CASSPRNRGEVAFF
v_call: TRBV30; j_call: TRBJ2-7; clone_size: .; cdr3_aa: CAWSPIGGQGVSQYF
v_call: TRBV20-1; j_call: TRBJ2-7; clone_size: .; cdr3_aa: CSASFGQGNSEQYF
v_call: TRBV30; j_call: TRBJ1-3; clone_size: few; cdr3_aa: CAWTREGGESGNTIYF
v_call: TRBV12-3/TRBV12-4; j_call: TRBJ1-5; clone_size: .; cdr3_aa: CASSLAGYVPQHF
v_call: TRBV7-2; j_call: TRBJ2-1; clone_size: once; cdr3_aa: CASSQDSSGPYNEQFF
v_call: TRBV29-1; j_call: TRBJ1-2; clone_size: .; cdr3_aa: CSVEDLGGGYYGYTF
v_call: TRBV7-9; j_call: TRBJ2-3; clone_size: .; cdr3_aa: CASSPLSDTQYF
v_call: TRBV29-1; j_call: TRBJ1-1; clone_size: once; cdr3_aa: CSFGRNTEAFF
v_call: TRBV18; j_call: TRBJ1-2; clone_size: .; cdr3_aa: CASSPTGNNYGYTF
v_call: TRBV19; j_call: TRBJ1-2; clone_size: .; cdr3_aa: CASSQRAVSGITYGYTF
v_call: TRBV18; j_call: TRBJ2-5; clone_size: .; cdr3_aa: CASSSRGGVETQYF
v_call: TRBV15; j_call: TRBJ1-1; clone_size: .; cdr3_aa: CATSRGQGAGNTEAFF
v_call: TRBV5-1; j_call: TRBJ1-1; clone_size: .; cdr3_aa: CASSFSLMNTEAFF
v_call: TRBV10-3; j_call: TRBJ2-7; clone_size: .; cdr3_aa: CAIRDKFYEQYF
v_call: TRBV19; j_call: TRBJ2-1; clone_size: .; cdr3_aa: CASKNERGGVEQFF
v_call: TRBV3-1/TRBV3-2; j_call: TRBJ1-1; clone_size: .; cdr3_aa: CASSQGSRVTEAFF
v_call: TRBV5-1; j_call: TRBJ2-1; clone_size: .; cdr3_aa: CASSVSGASYNEQFF
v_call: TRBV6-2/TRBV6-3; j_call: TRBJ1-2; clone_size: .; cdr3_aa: CASSYRGDSYGYTF
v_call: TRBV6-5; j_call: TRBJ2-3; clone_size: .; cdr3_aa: CASRVRGTDTQYF
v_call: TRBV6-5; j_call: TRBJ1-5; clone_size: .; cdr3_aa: CASRGNRDSQPQHF
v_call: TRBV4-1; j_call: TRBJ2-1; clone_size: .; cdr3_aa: CASQTGRTNEQFF
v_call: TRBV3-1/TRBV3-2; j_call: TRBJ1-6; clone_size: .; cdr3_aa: CASSQRTGNNSPLHF
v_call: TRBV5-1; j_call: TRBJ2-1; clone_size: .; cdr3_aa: CASSIRGDPYNEQFF
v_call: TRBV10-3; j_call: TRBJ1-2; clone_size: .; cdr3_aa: CAISEREQIYSGYTF
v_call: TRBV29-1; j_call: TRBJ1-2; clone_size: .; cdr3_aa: CSVAAQGHGYTF
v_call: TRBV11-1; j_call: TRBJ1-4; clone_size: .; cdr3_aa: CASSWGANEKLFF
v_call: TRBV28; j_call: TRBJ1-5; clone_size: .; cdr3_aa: CASSPSTSGGGYIQPQHF
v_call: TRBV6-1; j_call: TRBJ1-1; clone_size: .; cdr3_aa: CASSEGYRDPTEAFF
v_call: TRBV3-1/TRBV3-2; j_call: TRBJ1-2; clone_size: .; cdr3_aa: CASSQDINYGYTF
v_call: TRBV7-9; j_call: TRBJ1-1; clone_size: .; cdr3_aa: CASSLSRADTEAFF
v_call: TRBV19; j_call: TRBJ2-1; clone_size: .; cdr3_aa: CASRRTGDQYNEQFF
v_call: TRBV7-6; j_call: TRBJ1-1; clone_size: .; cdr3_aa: CASSPTWNTEAFF
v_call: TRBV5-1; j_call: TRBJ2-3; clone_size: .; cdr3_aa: CASSLEAGSSTDTQYF
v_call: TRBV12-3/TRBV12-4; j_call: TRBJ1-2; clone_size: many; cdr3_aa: CASSSGTAYGYTF